The T cell receptor (beta chain) under discussion was sequenced for a study of PD-1 blockade in classical Hodgkin lymphoma. The protocol was immunoSEQ multiplex PCR, while the TCRdb copy is restricted to in-frame clones and leaves out a portion. Here the sample spans just under 65,000 clones, approximately 92% being singletons. Time point of the sample: cycle 4 day 1 (C4D1), after less than 7 weeks of nivolumab. All trial patients relapsed after autologous stem cell transplantation. Per germline, CDR1 SGHKS and CDR2 YYEKEE (reference sequence). The V gene end was trimmed by 4 bases and the J gene end by 3 bases; junction bases not matched to a gene: 6. This CDR3 has 14 residues.

Sequencing was performed on peripheral blood mononuclear cells (PBMCs), taken before the fourth cycle of nivolumab. This receptor was taken from a human donor with classical Hodgkin lymphoma. This chain joins TRBV5-5 and TRBJ1-2; 7 bases are a match to TRBD1. CDR3 in DNA: TGTGCCAGCAGCGGGCCAACAGGGGACTATGGCTACACCTTC. Translated, it gives CASSGPTGDYGYTF.